This record concerns one T cell receptor (beta chain) sequence. As yet, its antigen is unknown. The source of the sample is a study of Ad26.COV2.S vaccination and SARS-CoV-2 variants. At the level of the study: Within the COV1001 Ad26.COV2.S trial arm, the donor was enrolled. Study outcomes and limitations: There was a possibility that the TCR breadth and depth analyses underestimated total T cell responses.

The treatment: around 19 received Ad26.COV2.S at low or high dose, single or two shots; about 5 received placebo; per-sample allocation not given. Collection of samples fell on day 63 after the first vaccine or placebo injection. Based in Boston, the donor was an adult of 18-55 years. Germline V gene sequence: CDR1 SGHRS, CDR2 YFSETQ. CDR3 length: 16 amino acids. The V and J ends lost 4 bases and 1 base, in that order; junction bases with no gene match: 8. The method was immunoSEQ multiplex PCR; TCRdb's version includes in-frame clones alone and lacks a portion of them. Among roughly 500,000 clones, around 90% were seen once, and the ten largest hold roughly 13%.

The receptor comes from a person aged 18-60 years who received the Ad26.COV2.S COVID-19 vaccine or a placebo. The gene calls are TRBV5-1 and TRBJ1-1; 9 nucleotides align to TRBD1. This specimen consisted of peripheral blood, obtained in a trial of Ad26.COV2.S vaccine versus placebo. The CDR3 DNA is TGCGCCAGCAGCCGTAGGACAGGGGCGGAGAACACTGAAGCTTTCTTT. Its translation: CASSRRTGAENTEAFF.